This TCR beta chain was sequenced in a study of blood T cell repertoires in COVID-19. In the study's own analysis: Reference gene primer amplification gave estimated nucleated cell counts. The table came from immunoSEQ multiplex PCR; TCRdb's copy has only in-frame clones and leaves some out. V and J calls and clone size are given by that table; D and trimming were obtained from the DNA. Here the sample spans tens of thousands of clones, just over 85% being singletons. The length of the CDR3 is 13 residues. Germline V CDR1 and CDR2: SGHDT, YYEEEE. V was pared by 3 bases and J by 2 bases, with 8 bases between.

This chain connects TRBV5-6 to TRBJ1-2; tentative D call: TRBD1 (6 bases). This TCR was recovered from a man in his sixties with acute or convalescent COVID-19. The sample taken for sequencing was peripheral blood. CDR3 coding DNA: TGTGCCAGCAGCTACAGGGCCAACTATGGCTACACCTTC. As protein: CASSYRANYGYTF.